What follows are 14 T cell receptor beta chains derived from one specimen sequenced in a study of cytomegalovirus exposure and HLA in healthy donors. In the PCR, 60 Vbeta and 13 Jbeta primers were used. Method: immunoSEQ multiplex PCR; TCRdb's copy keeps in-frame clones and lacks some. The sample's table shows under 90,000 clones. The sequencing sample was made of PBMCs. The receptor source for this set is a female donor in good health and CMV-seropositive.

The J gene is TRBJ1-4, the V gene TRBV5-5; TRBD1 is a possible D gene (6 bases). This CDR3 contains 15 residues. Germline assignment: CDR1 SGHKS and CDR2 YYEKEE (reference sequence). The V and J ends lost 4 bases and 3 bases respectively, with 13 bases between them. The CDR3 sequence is CASSETGLANEKLFF. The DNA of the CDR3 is TGTGCCAGCAGCGAAACAGGGTTGGCTAATGAAAAACTGTTTTTT.

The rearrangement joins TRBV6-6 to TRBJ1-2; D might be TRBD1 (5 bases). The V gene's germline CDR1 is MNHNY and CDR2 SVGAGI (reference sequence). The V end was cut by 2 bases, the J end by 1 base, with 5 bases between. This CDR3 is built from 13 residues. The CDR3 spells CASSYDSNYGYTF. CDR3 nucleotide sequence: TGTGCCAGCAGTTACGACAGTAACTATGGCTACACCTTC.

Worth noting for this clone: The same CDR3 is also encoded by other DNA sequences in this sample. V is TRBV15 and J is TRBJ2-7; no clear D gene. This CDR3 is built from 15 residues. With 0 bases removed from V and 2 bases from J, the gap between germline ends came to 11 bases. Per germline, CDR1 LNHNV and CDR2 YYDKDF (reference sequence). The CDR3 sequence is CATSRDPPSAYEQYF. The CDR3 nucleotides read TGTGCCACCAGCAGAGATCCTCCGTCTGCCTACGAGCAGTACTTC.

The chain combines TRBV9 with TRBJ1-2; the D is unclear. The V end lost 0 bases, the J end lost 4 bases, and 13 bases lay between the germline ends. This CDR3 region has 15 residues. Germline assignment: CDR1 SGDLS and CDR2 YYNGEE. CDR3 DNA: TGTGCCAGCAGCGTAGAGCGGGGATTAGCCTATGGCTACACCTTC. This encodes CASSVERGLAYGYTF.

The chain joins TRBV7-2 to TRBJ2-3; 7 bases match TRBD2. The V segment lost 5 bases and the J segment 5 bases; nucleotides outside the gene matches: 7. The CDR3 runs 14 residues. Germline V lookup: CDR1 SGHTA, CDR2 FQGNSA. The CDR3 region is CASSPGGYRDTQYF. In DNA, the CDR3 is TGTGCCAGCAGCCCGGGAGGTTATAGAGATACGCAGTATTTT.

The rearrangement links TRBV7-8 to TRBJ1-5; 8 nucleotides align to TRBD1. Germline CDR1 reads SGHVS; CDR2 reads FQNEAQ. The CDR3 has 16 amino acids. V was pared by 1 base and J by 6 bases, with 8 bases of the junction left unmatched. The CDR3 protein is CASSLGSRQGSQPQHF. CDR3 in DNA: TGTGCCAGCAGCTTAGGTAGCCGACAGGGGTCTCAGCCCCAGCATTTT.

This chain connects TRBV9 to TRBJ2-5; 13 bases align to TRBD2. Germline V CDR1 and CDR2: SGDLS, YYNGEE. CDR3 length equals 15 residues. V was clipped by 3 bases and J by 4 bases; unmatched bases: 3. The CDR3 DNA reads TGTGCCAGCAGCGAAGGGACTAGCGGGATAGAGACCCAGTACTTC. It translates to CASSEGTSGIETQYF.

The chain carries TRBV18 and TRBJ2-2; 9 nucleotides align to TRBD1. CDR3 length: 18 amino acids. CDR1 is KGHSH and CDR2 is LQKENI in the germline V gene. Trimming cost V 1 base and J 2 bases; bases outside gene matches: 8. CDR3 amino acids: CASSPRAQGAVNTGELFF. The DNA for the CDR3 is TGTGCCAGCTCACCACGGGCACAGGGGGCCGTTAACACCGGGGAGCTGTTTTTT.

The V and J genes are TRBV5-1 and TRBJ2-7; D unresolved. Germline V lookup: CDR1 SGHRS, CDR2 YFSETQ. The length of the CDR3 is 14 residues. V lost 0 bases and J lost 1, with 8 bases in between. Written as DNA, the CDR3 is TGCGCCAGCAGCTTGGAAGTCTATTCCTACGAGCAGTACTTC. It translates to CASSLEVYSYEQYF.

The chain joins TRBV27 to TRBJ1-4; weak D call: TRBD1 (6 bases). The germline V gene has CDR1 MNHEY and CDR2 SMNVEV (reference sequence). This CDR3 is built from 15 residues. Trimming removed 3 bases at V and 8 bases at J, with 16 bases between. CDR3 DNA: TGTGCCAGCAGTTTTGGGGGCAGGGTGGGAGAAAAACTGTTTTTT. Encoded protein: CASSFGGRVGEKLFF. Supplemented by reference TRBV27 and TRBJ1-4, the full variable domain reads EAQVTQNPRYLITVTGKKLTVTCSQNMNHEYMSWYRQDPGLGLRQIYYSMNVEVTDKGDVPEGYKVSRKEKRNFPLILESPSPNQTSLYFCASSFGGRVGEKLFFGSGTQLSVL.

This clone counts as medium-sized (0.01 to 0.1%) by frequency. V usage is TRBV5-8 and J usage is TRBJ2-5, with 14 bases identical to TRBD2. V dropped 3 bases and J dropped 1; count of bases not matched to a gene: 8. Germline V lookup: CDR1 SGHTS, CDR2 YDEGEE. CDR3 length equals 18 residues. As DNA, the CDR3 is TGTGCCAGCAGCTCCGGGACTAGCGGGGGCAGGGGCCAAGAGACCCAGTACTTC. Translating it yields CASSSGTSGGRGQETQYF.

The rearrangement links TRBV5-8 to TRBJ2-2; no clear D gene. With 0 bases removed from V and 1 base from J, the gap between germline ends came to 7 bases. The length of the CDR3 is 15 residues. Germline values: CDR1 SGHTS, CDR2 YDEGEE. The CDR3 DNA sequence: TGTGCCAGCAGCTTGGTCTCGGGGAACACCGGGGAGCTGTTTTTT. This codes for CASSLVSGNTGELFF.

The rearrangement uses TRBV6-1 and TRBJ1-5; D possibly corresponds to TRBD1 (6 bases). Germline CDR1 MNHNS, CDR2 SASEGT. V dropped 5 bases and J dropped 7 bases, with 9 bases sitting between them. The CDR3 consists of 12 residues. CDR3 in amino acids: CASSPQGQPQHF. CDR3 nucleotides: TGTGCCAGCAGTCCCCAGGGGCAGCCCCAGCATTTT.

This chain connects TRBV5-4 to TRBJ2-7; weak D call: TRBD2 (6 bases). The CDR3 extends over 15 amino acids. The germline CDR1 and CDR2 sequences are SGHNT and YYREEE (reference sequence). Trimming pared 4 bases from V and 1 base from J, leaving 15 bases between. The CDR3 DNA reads TGTGCCAGCAGCCACGGTGGGACTGAATCCTACGAGCAGTACTTC. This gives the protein CASSHGGTESYEQYF.